This T cell receptor (beta chain) was observed in a study of cytomegalovirus exposure and HLA in healthy donors. The germline CDR1 and CDR2 sequences are SGHTA and FQGNSA. The CDR3 extends over 15 amino acids. Unmatched junction bases numbered 4, after V lost 1 base and J lost 3 bases. Amplification used 60 Vbeta primers and 13 Jbeta primers. Some clones are missing from TCRdb's copy, which holds only in-frame ones; the method was immunoSEQ multiplex PCR. The sample lists approximately 89,000 clones, 85% seen once, with less than 8% in the top ten. This rearrangement joins TRBV7-2 to TRBJ2-3, with TRBD2 identical over 7 bases. This clonotype originated in a man aged 40-49 years in good health and CMV-seropositive. The sample consisted of PBMCs. CDR3 protein: CASSLGPGGTDTQYF. CDR3 coding DNA: TGTGCCAGCAGCTTAGGTCCGGGAGGAACAGATACGCAGTATTTT.